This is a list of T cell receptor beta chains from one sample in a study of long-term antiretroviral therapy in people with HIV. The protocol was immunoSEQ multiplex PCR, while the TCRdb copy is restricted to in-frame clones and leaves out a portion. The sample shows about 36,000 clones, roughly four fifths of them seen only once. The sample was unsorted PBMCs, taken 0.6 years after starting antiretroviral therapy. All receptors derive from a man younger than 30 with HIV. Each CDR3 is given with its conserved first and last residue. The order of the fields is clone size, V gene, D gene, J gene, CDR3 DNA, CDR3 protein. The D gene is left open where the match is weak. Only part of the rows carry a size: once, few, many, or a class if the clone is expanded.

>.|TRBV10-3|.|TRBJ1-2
TGTGCCATCAGTGAGTCGTCAGAAGCTAACTATGGCTACACCTTC
CAISESSEANYGYTF
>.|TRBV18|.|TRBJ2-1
TGTGCCAGCTCACCAGACGTCGTCCAGGTCAATGAGCAGTTCTTC
CASSPDVVQVNEQFF
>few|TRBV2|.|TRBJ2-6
TGTGCCAGCAGTCCAAGCTCTGGGGCCAACGTCCTGACTTTC
CASSPSSGANVLTF
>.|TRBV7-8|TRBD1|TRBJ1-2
TGTGCCAGCAGCGTGACAGGGAGGGGAGACTATGGCTACACCTTC
CASSVTGRGDYGYTF
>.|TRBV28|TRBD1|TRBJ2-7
TGTGCCAGCAGACCCTCAGGACAGGGGGCGTGGGAGCAGTACTTC
CASRPSGQGAWEQYF
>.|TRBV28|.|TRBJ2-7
TGTGCCAGCAGTTTGACGTGGGGGTCCTACGAGCAGTACTTC
CASSLTWGSYEQYF
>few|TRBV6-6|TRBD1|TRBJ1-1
TGTGCCAGCAGTTACTGGGGGACAGGGGGCTTCACTGAAGCTTTCTTT
CASSYWGTGGFTEAFF
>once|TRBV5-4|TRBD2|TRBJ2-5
TGTGCCAGCAGCTTAGGGACTAGTGGTAAAGAGACCCAGTACTTC
CASSLGTSGKETQYF
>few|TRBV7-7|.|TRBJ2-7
TGTGCCAGCAGCTTGGCGCAGGGGCCGTACGAGCAGTACTTC
CASSLAQGPYEQYF
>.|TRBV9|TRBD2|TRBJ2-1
TGTGCCAGCAGTTGGAGGGAGGGAACGGGAGATGAGCAGTTCTTC
CASSWREGTGDEQFF
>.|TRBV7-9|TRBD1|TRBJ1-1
TGTGCCAGCAGGGAAGCTAGGACAGGCAACACTGAAGCTTTCTTT
CASREARTGNTEAFF
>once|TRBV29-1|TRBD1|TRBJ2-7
TGCAGCGTCCGGGACAGGGGTCCGGACGAGCAGTACTTC
CSVRDRGPDEQYF
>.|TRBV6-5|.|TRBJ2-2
TGTGCCAGCAGTTCAACGAACACCGGGGAGCTGTTTTTT
CASSSTNTGELFF